This is a list of T cell receptor beta chains from one sample in a study of T-cell reconstitution after alpha-beta-depleted transplantation in children. One entry per CDR3 protein, called by TCRdb with MiXCR from the PCR reads. The sample shows just under 550,000 distinct CDR3 sequences, approximately 20% of them seen only once. The material sequenced was PBMCs from the stem cell graft donor, taken from the stem cell graft. These receptors were obtained from a human donor who donated a stem cell graft to a child with acute lymphoblastic leukemia. Both conserved end residues are part of each CDR3. The D gene is left open where the match is weak. The listing skips clone size in some rows; elsewhere it reads once, few, many or a size class.

CDR3nt	CDR3aa	abundance	v_gene	d_gene	j_gene
TGTGCCAGCAGTTTCCCCAGCGGCAAAACCTCCGACCTCCGGGGGGGCAATGAGCAGTTCTTC	CASSFPSGKTSDLRGGNEQFF	few	TRBV12-3/TRBV12-4	TRBD2	TRBJ2-1
TGTGCCAGCAGGCTGGGACTAGCGGCCTCAGATACGCAGTATTTT	CASRLGLAASDTQYF	-	TRBV7-9	TRBD2	TRBJ2-3
TGCGCCAGCAGTACCCTTAGCGGGAACGCCTACAATGAGCAGTTCTTC	CASSTLSGNAYNEQFF	many	TRBV10-2	TRBD2	TRBJ2-1
TGTGCCAGCAGTTATATCCTCACAGATACGCAGTATTTT	CASSYILTDTQYF	few	TRBV6-6	-	TRBJ2-3
TGTGCCAGCAGCTCCAACAGGGGTGACACTGAAGCTTTCTTT	CASSSNRGDTEAFF	-	TRBV3-1	TRBD1	TRBJ1-1
TGCAGTGCTAGAGCTAGCGCAACCTACGAGCAGTACTTC	CSARASATYEQYF	-	TRBV20-1	-	TRBJ2-7
TGTGCCTCTCGGGGGGGCCTTGGCACCGGGGAGCTGTTTTTT	CASRGGLGTGELFF	few	TRBV6-1	TRBD2	TRBJ2-2
TGCAGCGTGAGGGGGACCAACACTGAAGCTTTCTTT	CSVRGTNTEAFF	few	TRBV29-1	-	TRBJ1-1
TGTGCCAGCAGCGCCCTGTACAGGGAAGAGCAGTACTTC	CASSALYREEQYF	-	TRBV7-2	-	TRBJ2-7
TGTGCCAGCAGTCTGACAGGGTATGGGGCCAACGTCCTGACTTTC	CASSLTGYGANVLTF	few	TRBV27	TRBD1	TRBJ2-6
TGTGCCATCAGTCCTAGCGGGAGCTCCTACGAGCAGTACTTC	CAISPSGSSYEQYF	-	TRBV10-3	TRBD2	TRBJ2-7
TGCAGCGTTGAGTTGCCTCGGGCGAGGGTTAGGGCAGGGGGGGTTGTAGTAGCCTACAATGAGCAGTTCTTC	CSVELPRARVRAGGVVVAYNEQFF	-	TRBV29-1	-	TRBJ2-1
TGTGCCAGCAGGGCAGACAGGGCCGTAGTTTACGAGCAGTACTTC	CASRADRAVVYEQYF	-	TRBV7-9	TRBD1	TRBJ2-7
TGCGCCAGCAGCTTGGAAGGGGGAAGGGGGAACACTGAAGCTTTCTTT	CASSLEGGRGNTEAFF	-	TRBV5-1	-	TRBJ1-1
TGTGCCAGCAGCTTATTTGAGGGAACTGAAGCTTTCTTT	CASSLFEGTEAFF	many	TRBV7-3	-	TRBJ1-1
TGCAGCGTTGGGAGGGGCAGGGGGCTCTACGAGCAGTACTTC	CSVGRGRGLYEQYF	-	TRBV29-1	TRBD1	TRBJ2-7
TGTGCCAGCAGCCAGGACAGCTTCTGGAACACTGAAGCTTTCTTT	CASSQDSFWNTEAFF	-	TRBV5-6	-	TRBJ1-1
TGTGCCAGCAGCTTATTTGAGGATACGCAGTATTTT	CASSLFEDTQYF	few	TRBV7-3	-	TRBJ2-3
TGTGCCAGCAGCGCGGGACAGGGTAATGGCTACACCTTC	CASSAGQGNGYTF	-	TRBV7-9	TRBD1	TRBJ1-2
TGCAGTGCTAGAGATTTGGGGACAGGTCGCTCGGAGCAGTACTTC	CSARDLGTGRSEQYF	few	TRBV20-1	TRBD1	TRBJ2-7
TGTGCCATCAGTGAGCCCGACTCCTTAACAGGGGGCGATGAGCAGTTCTTC	CAISEPDSLTGGDEQFF	-	TRBV10-3	TRBD1	TRBJ2-1
TGTGCCAGCAGCCACATCTCCCACAGGGCTCGTATCCCCAATAGCAATCAGCCCCAGCATTTT	CASSHISHRARIPNSNQPQHF	few	TRBV3-1	-	TRBJ1-5
TGCGCCAGCAGCTCGACGTCAACAGGGGCGAGCTCCTACAATGAGCAGTTCTTC	CASSSTSTGASSYNEQFF	few	TRBV5-1	TRBD1	TRBJ2-1